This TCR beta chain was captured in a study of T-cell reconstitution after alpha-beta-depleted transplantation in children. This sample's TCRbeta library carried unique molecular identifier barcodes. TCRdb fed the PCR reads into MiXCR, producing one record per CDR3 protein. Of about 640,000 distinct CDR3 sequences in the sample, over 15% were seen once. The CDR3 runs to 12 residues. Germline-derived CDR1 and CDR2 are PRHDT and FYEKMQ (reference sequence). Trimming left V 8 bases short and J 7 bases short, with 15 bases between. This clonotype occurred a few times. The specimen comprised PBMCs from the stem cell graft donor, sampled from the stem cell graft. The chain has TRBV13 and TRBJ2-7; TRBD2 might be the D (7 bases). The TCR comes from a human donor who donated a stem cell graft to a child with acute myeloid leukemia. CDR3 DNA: TGTGCCAGCCGGGGGGCCTGGGGAGAGCAGTACTTC. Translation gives CASRGAWGEQYF. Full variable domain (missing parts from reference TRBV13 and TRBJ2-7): AAGVIQSPRHLIKEKRETATLKCYPIPRHDTVYWYQQGPGQDPQFLISFYEKMQSDKGSIPDRFSAQQFSDYHSELNMSSLELGDSALYFCASRGAWGEQYFGPGTRLTVT.